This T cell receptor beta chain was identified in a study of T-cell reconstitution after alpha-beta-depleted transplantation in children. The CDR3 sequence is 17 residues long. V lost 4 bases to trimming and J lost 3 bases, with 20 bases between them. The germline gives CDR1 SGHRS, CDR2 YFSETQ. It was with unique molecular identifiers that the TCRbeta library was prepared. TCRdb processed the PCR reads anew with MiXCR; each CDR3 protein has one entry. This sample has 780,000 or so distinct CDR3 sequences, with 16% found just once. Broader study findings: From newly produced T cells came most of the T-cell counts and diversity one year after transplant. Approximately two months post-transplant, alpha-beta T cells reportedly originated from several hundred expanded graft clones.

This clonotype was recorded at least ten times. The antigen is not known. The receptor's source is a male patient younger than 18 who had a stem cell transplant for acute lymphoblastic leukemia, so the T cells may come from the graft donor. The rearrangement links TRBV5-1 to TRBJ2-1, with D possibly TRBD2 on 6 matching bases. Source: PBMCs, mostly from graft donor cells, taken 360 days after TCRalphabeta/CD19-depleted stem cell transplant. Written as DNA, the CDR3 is TGCGCCAGCAGCCCCTATAAGGCTAGCGCCGTCTACAATGAGCAGTTCTTC. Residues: CASSPYKASAVYNEQFF.